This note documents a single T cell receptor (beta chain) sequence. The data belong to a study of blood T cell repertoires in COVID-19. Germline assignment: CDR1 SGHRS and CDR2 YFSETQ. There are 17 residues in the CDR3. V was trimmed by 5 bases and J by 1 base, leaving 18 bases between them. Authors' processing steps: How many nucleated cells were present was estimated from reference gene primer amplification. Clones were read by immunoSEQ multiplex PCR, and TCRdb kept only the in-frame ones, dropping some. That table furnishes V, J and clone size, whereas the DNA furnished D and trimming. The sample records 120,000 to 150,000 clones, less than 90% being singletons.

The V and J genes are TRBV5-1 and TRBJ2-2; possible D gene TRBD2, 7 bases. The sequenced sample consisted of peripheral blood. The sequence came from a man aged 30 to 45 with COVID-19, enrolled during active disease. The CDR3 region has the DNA TGCGCCAGCAGGTCCCCGGGGGGCCCGATGAACACCGGGGAGCTGTTTTTT. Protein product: CASRSPGGPMNTGELFF. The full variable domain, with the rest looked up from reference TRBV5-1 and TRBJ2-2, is KAGVTQTPRYLIKTRGQQVTLSCSPISGHRSVSWYQQTPGQGLQFLFEYFSETQRNKGNFPGRFSGRQFSNSRSEMNVSTLELGDSALYLCASRSPGGPMNTGELFFGEGSRLTVL.